This entry features one T cell receptor (beta chain) sequence. Trimming took off 0 bases at V and 4 bases at J, with 11 bases between the two ends. This CDR3 comprises 15 residues. Germline V lookup: CDR1 SGDLS, CDR2 YYNGEE. This sample is drawn from a study of T cell changes during pregnancy in multiple sclerosis. TCRdb's copy holds only in-frame clones and misses some; the assay was immunoSEQ multiplex PCR. The sample lists about 51,000 clones; 93% were seen once. This clonotype originated in a female donor with multiple sclerosis, enrolled in a pregnancy study. The gene calls are TRBV9 and TRBJ2-1; D is perhaps TRBD1 (6 bases). Sample: peripheral blood, taken in the second trimester of pregnancy. DNA for the CDR3: TGTGCCAGCAGCGTAGAACCACAGGGATACAATGAGCAGTTCTTC. Its translation: CASSVEPQGYNEQFF.